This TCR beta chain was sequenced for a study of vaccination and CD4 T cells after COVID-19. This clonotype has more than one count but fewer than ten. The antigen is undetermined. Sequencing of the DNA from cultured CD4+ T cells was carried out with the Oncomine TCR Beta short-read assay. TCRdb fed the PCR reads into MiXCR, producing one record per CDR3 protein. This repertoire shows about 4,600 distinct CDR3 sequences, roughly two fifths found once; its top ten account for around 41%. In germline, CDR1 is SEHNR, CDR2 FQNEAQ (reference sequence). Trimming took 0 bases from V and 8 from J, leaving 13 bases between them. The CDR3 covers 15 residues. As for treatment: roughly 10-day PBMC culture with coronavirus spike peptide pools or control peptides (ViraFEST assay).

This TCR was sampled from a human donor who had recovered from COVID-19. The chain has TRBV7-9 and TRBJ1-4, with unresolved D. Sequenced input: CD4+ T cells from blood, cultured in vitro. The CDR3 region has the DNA TGTGCCAGCAGCTTAGCGGGAGGTTGGAGGGAAAAACTGTTTTTT. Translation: CASSLAGGWREKLFF.